The entry below gives a single T cell receptor (beta chain) sequence along with its context. Germline V gene data show CDR1 as DFQATT and CDR2 as SNEGSKA (reference sequence). This CDR3 is built from 11 residues. V was trimmed by 1 base and J by 8 bases, leaving 6 bases between them. This specimen belongs to a study of control samples from healthy donors and cancer patients. TCRdb's copy holds only in-frame clones and misses some; the assay was immunoSEQ multiplex PCR. The table has some 100,000 clones, approximately 90% seen once. This chain uses TRBV20-1 with TRBJ2-1; no reliable D call. The sequence was collected from a man aged 25-40 years in good health. The sample was blood. The CDR3 nucleotides read TGCAGTGCTAGAGCAGTTTATGAGCAGTTCTTC. Translating it yields CSARAVYEQFF.